Listed below are T cell receptor beta chains from one sample, sequenced in a study of breast tumors, draining lymph nodes, adjacent tissues. TCRdb fed the multiplex PCR reads into MiXCR, producing one record per CDR3 protein. Seen here are more than 20,000 distinct CDR3 sequences, around 68% observed once, and the top ten hold 20% to 30%. Sequences were obtained from tumor-adjacent breast tissue. The receptor set was obtained from a female donor with breast cancer. Some clones in this sample may be carry-over from other donors' samples. The CDR3 runs from the conserved cysteine through the conserved F or W. A D gene is named only where the DNA matches it firmly. The size field is filled for only some rows; it gives once, few, many or a size class.

J,size,D,V,DNA,CDR3
TRBJ1-2,medium-sized,.,TRBV12-3/TRBV12-4,TGTGCCAGCAGTTTAGTGGCTAACTATGGCTACACCTTC,CASSLVANYGYTF
TRBJ2-7,medium-sized,TRBD1,TRBV12-3/TRBV12-4,TGTGCCAGCAGTCACAGGGGCCACGAGCAGTACTTC,CASSHRGHEQYF
TRBJ1-2,.,TRBD1,TRBV7-9,TGTGCCAGCAGCCCGGACCGGGACAGGCATGGCTACACCTTC,CASSPDRDRHGYTF
TRBJ2-1,.,.,TRBV5-1,TGCGCCAGCAGCTTGACAGGGTTCTCCAATGAGCAGTTCTTC,CASSLTGFSNEQFF
TRBJ2-7,.,.,TRBV6-5,TGTGCCAGCAGCCGCTCTCCGGACAACGAGCAGTACTTC,CASSRSPDNEQYF
TRBJ2-2,many,TRBD1,TRBV9,TGTGCCAGCAGCGTAGCTACGGGACAGGGTGCCGGGGAGCTGTTTTTT,CASSVATGQGAGELFF
TRBJ2-1,medium-sized,.,TRBV20-1,TGCAGTGCAAAGACCGGAGGAAGAGAGCAGTTCTTC,CSAKTGGREQFF
TRBJ2-7,.,.,TRBV5-1,TGCGCCAGCAGCACCCGGGACTGGGGCTACGAGCAGTACTTC,CASSTRDWGYEQYF
TRBJ2-7,.,.,TRBV4-1,TGCGCCAGCAGCCAAGAGCCCCAATCCGAGCAGTACTTC,CASSQEPQSEQYF
TRBJ2-5,.,.,TRBV12-3/TRBV12-4,TGTGCCAGCAGTTTTAGTGGGTTGGAGACCCAGTACTTC,CASSFSGLETQYF
TRBJ2-7,.,.,TRBV6-4,TGTGCCAGCAGTGACTCGAATCAGGGCCCCTACGAGCAGTACTTC,CASSDSNQGPYEQYF
TRBJ2-3,.,TRBD1,TRBV29-1,TGCAGCTCCATACGACAGGGGGGCACAGATACGCAGTATTTT,CSSIRQGGTDTQYF
TRBJ2-7,.,.,TRBV28,TGTGCCAGCCTAGGGGAGAAACCCTACGAGCAGTACTTC,CASLGEKPYEQYF
TRBJ1-3,.,.,TRBV19,TGTGCCAGTAGTGCAGGAAGGAGCTCTGGAAACACCATATATTTT,CASSAGRSSGNTIYF
TRBJ2-3,few,.,TRBV7-2,TGTGCCAGCAGTTTTCAACACACAGATACGCAGTATTTT,CASSFQHTDTQYF
TRBJ2-7,.,.,TRBV6-1,TGTGCCTGCAGCCTAGCGCGGAACGAGCAGTACTTC,CACSLARNEQYF
TRBJ2-1,.,TRBD2,TRBV19,TGTGCGACGGGCGGGAGATATGGTCACAATGAGCAGTTCTTC,CATGGRYGHNEQFF
TRBJ1-6,medium-sized,.,TRBV2,TGTGCCAGCAGGCAGGGAAGGATGAATTCACCCCTCCACTTT,CASRQGRMNSPLHF
TRBJ2-7,once,.,TRBV7-3,TGTGCCAGCAGCTTAAAAGGGAGCTCCTACGAGCAGTACTTC,CASSLKGSSYEQYF
TRBJ2-7,.,.,TRBV6-6,TGTGCCAGCAGCAGGGACTCGTTGTACGAGCAGTACTTC,CASSRDSLYEQYF
TRBJ2-7,.,.,TRBV7-3,TGTGCCAGCAGCTTAGATGGAGGGTTCAACGAGCAGTACTTC,CASSLDGGFNEQYF
TRBJ2-2,medium-sized,.,TRBV2,TGTGCCAGCAAGACGGGAGTACAGGGTATAGGGGAGCTGTTTTTT,CASKTGVQGIGELFF
TRBJ2-7,.,.,TRBV6-5,TGTGCCAGCAGTTACTCGAGGACCGGAGGGGCCGAGCAGTACTTC,CASSYSRTGGAEQYF
TRBJ1-6,.,TRBD1,TRBV6-5,TGTGCCAGCTCTAAGATGGGACAGGGGAATAATTCACCCCTCCACTTT,CASSKMGQGNNSPLHF
TRBJ2-1,.,TRBD2,TRBV4-1,TGCGCCAGCAGCCAAGAAGGGCTAGCGGGAGGGCATAATGAGCAGTTCTTC,CASSQEGLAGGHNEQFF
TRBJ2-2,many,.,TRBV18,TGTGCCAGCTCACCAGGGCGCTACGGGGAGCTGTTTTTT,CASSPGRYGELFF
TRBJ2-3,many,TRBD2,TRBV3-1,TGTGCCAGCAGCCCCAGCGGGATAACAGATACGCAGTATTTT,CASSPSGITDTQYF
TRBJ2-7,few,.,TRBV2,TGTGCCAGCACAGGACTATTCTACGAGCAGTACTTC,CASTGLFYEQYF
TRBJ2-3,medium-sized,.,TRBV7-9,TGTGCCAGCAGCCACCAGGGTGGCACAGATACGCAGTATTTT,CASSHQGGTDTQYF
TRBJ2-7,.,TRBD2,TRBV5-1,TGCGCCAGCAGCCAAATAGCGGGAGGTGGCGAGCAGTACTTC,CASSQIAGGGEQYF
TRBJ1-6,.,.,TRBV30,TGTGCCTGGAGCGGCACGGGGCTGGCCCTCCACTTT,CAWSGTGLALHF
TRBJ1-6,.,.,TRBV5-1,TGCGCCAGCAGCGGGGGAGGTTCACCCCTCCACTTT,CASSGGGSPLHF
TRBJ2-7,.,.,TRBV11-3,TGTGCCAGCTCCTTTAGTAATGACCAGGAACGCTACGAGCAGTACTTC,CASSFSNDQERYEQYF
TRBJ2-1,many,TRBD2,TRBV7-7,TGTGCTAGCAGCTTAAGGGCGGGAGGGCCATCCCACGAGCAGTTCTTC,CASSLRAGGPSHEQFF
TRBJ1-5,.,.,TRBV20-1,TGCAGTGCTAGCTCATGGGATCAGCCCCAGCATTTT,CSASSWDQPQHF
TRBJ2-7,few,TRBD1,TRBV28,TGTGCCAGCAGTTATCCGGGACAGGCCTACGAGCAGTACTTC,CASSYPGQAYEQYF
TRBJ2-3,.,.,TRBV7-7,TGTGCTAGCAGCTTAGAGGGCCTCACAGATACGCAGTATTTT,CASSLEGLTDTQYF
TRBJ1-2,once,.,TRBV18,TGTGCCAGCTCACCCGATGACCGGTTGCGGGGCTACACCTTC,CASSPDDRLRGYTF
TRBJ1-2,few,.,TRBV3-1,TGTGCCAGCAGCCAAGATTCGGACAGCCAGACCTATGGCTACACCTTC,CASSQDSDSQTYGYTF
TRBJ2-2,.,TRBD2,TRBV7-6,TGTGCCAGCAGCTTACACCCCGCGACTAGCCCCGGGGAGCTGTTTTTT,CASSLHPATSPGELFF
TRBJ2-1,.,.,TRBV27,TGTGTCAGCAGGTCAATAGGAAACAACAATGAGCAGTTCTTC,CVSRSIGNNNEQFF
TRBJ1-6,.,.,TRBV27,TGTGCCAGCAGTACTCCGACAGGCGCCTATAATTCACCCCTCCACTTT,CASSTPTGAYNSPLHF
TRBJ1-2,.,.,TRBV2,TGTGCCAGCAGTGAAGTTATGGATTATGGCTACACCTTC,CASSEVMDYGYTF
TRBJ2-7,.,TRBD2,TRBV6-5,TGTGCCAGCAGTGAAGCGCTAGCGGGTTACGAGCAGTACTTC,CASSEALAGYEQYF
TRBJ2-5,.,TRBD1,TRBV19,TGTGCCAGTAGTCCAGAATTGACAGGGGCGCTGGCGACCCAGTACTTC,CASSPELTGALATQYF
TRBJ2-3,.,.,TRBV19,TGTGCCAGTCGACAGGTAAACTCAGATACGCAGTATTTT,CASRQVNSDTQYF
TRBJ2-1,.,TRBD2,TRBV7-2,TGTGCCAGCAGCTTAGACGGGAGGGCCGTCGATGAGCAGTTCTTC,CASSLDGRAVDEQFF
TRBJ2-2,.,.,TRBV19,TGTGCCAGTAGTATTCGCCATGGAACCGGGGAGCTGTTTTTT,CASSIRHGTGELFF
TRBJ2-7,.,.,TRBV12-3/TRBV12-4,TGTGCCAGCAGTTTATTTTGGCACTACGAGCAGTACTTC,CASSLFWHYEQYF
TRBJ2-2,.,.,TRBV9,TGTGCCAGCAGCGTAGGAGTGACCACCGGGGAGCTGTTTTTT,CASSVGVTTGELFF
TRBJ2-7,.,TRBD2,TRBV13,TGTGCCAGCAGTCCCGATGGGACACTCGGGACTAGCGGGAGGGCTTTCCAGTACTTC,CASSPDGTLGTSGRAFQYF
TRBJ2-3,.,.,TRBV12-3/TRBV12-4,TGTGCCAGCACCCCCCATTCGAGGGATACGCAGTATTTT,CASTPHSRDTQYF
TRBJ1-2,.,.,TRBV20-1,TGCAGTGCTAGAGATTGGCGGGGGCGCGTTGGCTATGGCTACACCTTC,CSARDWRGRVGYGYTF
TRBJ1-4,medium-sized,.,TRBV7-8,TGTGCCAGCAGCCCCCAAGCGAATGAAAAACTGTTTTTT,CASSPQANEKLFF
TRBJ1-2,medium-sized,.,TRBV20-1,TGCAGTGCTAGGTACGGCCGGGAGTACGGCTACACCTTC,CSARYGREYGYTF
TRBJ2-7,.,TRBD1,TRBV29-1,TGCAGCGTTGAAGGTGGACAGGGGGCGTACGAGCAGTACTTC,CSVEGGQGAYEQYF
TRBJ2-7,.,.,TRBV12-5,TGTGCTAGTGGGGGAGGGAGAGGGGGACCCACCTCCTACGAGCAGTACTTC,CASGGGRGGPTSYEQYF